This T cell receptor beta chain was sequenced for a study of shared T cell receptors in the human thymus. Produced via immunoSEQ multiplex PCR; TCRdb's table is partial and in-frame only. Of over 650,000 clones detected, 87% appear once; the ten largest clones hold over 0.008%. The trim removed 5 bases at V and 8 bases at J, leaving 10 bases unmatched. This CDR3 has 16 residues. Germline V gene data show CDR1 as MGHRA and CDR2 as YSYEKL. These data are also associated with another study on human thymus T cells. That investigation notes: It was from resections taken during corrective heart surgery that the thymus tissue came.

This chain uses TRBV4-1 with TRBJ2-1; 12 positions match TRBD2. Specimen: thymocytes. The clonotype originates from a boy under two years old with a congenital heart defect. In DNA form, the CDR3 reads TGCGCCAGCAGCTCAAGCGCTAGCGGGGGGGGTCATGAGCAGTTCTTC. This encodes CASSSSASGGGHEQFF.